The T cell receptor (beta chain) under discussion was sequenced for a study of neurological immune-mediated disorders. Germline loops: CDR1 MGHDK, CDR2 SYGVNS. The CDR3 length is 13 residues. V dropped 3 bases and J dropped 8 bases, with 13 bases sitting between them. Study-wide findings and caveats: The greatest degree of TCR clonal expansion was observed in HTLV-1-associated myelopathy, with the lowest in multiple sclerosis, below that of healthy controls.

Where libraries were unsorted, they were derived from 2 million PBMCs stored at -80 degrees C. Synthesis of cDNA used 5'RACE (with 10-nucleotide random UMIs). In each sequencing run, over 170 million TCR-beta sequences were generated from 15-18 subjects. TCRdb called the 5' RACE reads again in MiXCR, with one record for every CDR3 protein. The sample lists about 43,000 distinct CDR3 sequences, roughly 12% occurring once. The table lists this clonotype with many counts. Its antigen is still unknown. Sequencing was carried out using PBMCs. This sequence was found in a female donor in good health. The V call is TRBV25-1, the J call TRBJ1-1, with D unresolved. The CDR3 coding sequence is TGTGCCAGCAGTGATATCGGAGGAGAGGAAGCTTTCTTT. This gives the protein CASSDIGGEEAFF.